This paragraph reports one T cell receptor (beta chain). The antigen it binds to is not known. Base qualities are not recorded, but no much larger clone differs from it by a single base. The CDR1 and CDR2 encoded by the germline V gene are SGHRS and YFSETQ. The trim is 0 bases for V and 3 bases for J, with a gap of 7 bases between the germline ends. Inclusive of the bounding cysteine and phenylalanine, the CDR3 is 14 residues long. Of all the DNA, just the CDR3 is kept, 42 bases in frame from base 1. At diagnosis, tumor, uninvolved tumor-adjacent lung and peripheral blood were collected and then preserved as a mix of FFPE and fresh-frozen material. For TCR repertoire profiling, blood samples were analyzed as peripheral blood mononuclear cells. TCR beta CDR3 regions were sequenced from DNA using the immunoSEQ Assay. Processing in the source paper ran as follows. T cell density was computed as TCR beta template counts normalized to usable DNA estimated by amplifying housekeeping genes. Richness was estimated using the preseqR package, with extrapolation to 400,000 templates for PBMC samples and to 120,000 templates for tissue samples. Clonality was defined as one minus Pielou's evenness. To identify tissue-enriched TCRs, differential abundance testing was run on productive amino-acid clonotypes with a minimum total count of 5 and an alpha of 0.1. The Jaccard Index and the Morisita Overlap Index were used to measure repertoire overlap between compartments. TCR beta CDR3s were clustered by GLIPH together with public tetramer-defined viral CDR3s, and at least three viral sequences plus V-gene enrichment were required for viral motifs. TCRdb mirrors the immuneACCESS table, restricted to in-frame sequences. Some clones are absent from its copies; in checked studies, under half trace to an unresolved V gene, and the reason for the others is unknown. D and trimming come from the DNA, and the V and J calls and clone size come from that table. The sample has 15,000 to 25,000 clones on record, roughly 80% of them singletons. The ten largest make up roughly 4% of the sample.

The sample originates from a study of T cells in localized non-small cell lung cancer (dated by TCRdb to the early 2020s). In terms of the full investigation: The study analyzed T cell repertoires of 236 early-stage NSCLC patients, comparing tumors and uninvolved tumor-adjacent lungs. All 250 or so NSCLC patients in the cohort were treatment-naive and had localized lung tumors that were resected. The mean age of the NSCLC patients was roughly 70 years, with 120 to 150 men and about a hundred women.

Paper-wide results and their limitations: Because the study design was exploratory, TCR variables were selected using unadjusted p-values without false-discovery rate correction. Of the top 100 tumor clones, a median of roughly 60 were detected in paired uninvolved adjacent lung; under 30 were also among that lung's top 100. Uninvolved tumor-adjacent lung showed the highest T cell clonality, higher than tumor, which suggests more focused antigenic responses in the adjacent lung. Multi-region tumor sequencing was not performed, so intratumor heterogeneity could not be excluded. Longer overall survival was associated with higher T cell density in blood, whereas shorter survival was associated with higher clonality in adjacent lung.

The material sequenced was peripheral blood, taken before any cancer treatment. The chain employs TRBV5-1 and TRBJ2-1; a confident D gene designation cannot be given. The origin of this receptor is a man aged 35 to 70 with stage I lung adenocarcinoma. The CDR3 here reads CASSLDESYNEQFF. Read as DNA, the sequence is TGCGCCAGCAGCTTGGACGAAAGCTACAATGAGCAGTTCTTC.